The present T cell receptor (beta chain) was sequenced within a study of blood T cell repertoires in COVID-19. Study at large: Spain, Italy and the United States supplied samples that represented acute and convalescent COVID-19. PBMCs, B-cell-depleted T cells, or T cells provided the cDNA or gDNA that made up the material.

The CDR3 sequence is 15 residues long. CDR1 MNHNS and CDR2 SASEGT come from the germline V gene. Per the study methods: It was from reference gene primer amplification that nucleated cell counts were estimated. Sequencing used immunoSEQ multiplex PCR; TCRdb keeps in-frame clones, though not all of them. That table supplies the V and J calls and clone size; D and trimming were determined from the DNA. The data show approximately 220,000 clones, approximately 84% seen once. In regard to this clone: The junction shows a germline mismatch at one end, possibly a read error.

The clonotype was recovered from a woman aged 55-70 years with acute or convalescent COVID-19. V gene TRBV6-1 combines with J gene TRBJ1-5, with D maybe TRBD1 (5 bases). The sequencing input was peripheral blood. This CDR3 reads CASRESWGGNQPQHF. The CDR3 nucleotides read TGTGCCAGCCGTGAGTCGTGGGGCGGTAATCAGCCCCAGCATTTT.